A single TCR beta chain is shown here with its context. Its matching antigen is unknown. A much larger clone lies a single base off, so this may be a read error. The data were taken from a study of T cells in Graves' hyperthyroidism and ophthalmopathy. Study-wide results and caveats: Among clonotypes expanded in thyroid above 0.001, most were also found in blood.

Amplified TCR beta CDR3 regions derived from RNA transcripts. With the HTBI primer set, the TCR CDR3 went through a first round of RT-PCR. From the multiplex PCR reads, TCRdb called clonotypes with MiXCR, one entry per CDR3 protein. There are roughly 500,000 distinct CDR3 sequences in the sample; about 14% occur only once, and roughly 6.2% lies in the top ten. Sampled blood dates from first hyperthyroidism diagnosis, and it precedes any ophthalmopathy symptoms. Germline lookup yields CDR1 MDHEN and CDR2 SYDVKM. This CDR3 has 14 residues. Trimming stripped 6 bases from V and 2 bases from J, with 14 bases between.

The source is a woman aged 25 to 39 with Graves' hyperthyroidism that later progressed to Graves' ophthalmopathy. Sequenced material: blood. The J gene is TRBJ2-7, the V gene TRBV28; D might be TRBD2 (5 bases). The CDR3 DNA is TGTGCCAGCAGCGTAACAATTAGCGCCTACGAGCAGTACTTC. As protein: CASSVTISAYEQYF.